This TCR beta chain was captured by sequencing in a study of blood T cells in healthy people across ages. Findings and caveats of the study: There was no known CMV status for donors, so expanded clonotype changes were possibly confounded.

A note on this clonotype: Its target is not known.

The use of a sample-barcoded 5' primer and a J-beta primer mix characterized a second PCR of roughly 6 to 11 cycles. TCRdb re-analysed the 5' RACE reads in MiXCR, keeping a single row per CDR3 protein. The sample lists hundreds of thousands of distinct CDR3 sequences, 44% seen once, with about 21% in the top ten. The V gene end was trimmed by 6 bases and the J gene end by 4 bases; junction bases not matched to a gene: 13. CDR3 length: 16 amino acids. CDR1 is MNHEY and CDR2 is SMNVEV in the germline V gene (reference sequence). The sample consisted of blood. The rearrangement links TRBV27 to TRBJ2-3; 7 positions agree with TRBD2. This TCR was sampled from a man aged 55 to 70 in good health. CDR3 nucleotides: TGTGCCAGCAGAGGATTAGTGGGGGGGTGGGCAGATACGCAGTATTTT. Its protein is CASRGLVGGWADTQYF.